This TCR beta chain was obtained from a study of cytomegalovirus exposure and HLA in healthy donors. Study overall: Of the donors genotyped, approximately 400 in all, 65% to 90% fell in the Caucasian-associated ancestry cluster. Study results and caveats: It was reportedly the case that the classifier diagnosed cytomegalovirus status with high specificity and sensitivity. Indistinguishability led to the exclusion of some V segments, TRBV6-2 and TRBV6-3 included. Later work found that TCR association rates differed between HLA loci; DRB1 had the most and HLA-C the fewest.

Primers for the PCR totalled 60 Vbeta and 13 Jbeta. Generated by immunoSEQ multiplex PCR, the TCRdb table keeps only in-frame clones and is missing some. The sample contains roughly 140,000 clones, around 60% of which appear only once. Concerning this clone itself: The antigen remains undetermined.

After removal of 3 bases from V and 4 bases from J, the junction contained 5 bases not matched to a gene. In germline, CDR1 is SEHNR, CDR2 FQNEAQ (reference sequence). This CDR3 comprises 14 residues. The J gene is TRBJ1-1, the V gene TRBV7-9, with TRBD1 identical over 7 bases. The TCR sequence derives from a woman aged 60-70 years in good health and CMV-seropositive. Specimen: PBMCs. The CDR3 here is CASSFDRVTTEAFF. CDR3 DNA: TGTGCCAGCAGCTTCGACAGGGTGACCACTGAAGCTTTCTTT.